The sequence of this T cell receptor (beta chain) was determined in a study of cytotoxic CD8 clonotypes in ibrutinib-treated CLL. Looking at the study overall: Once patients had received a median 12 months of treatment, range 6 to 36, response samples were obtained. Study conclusions and caveats: Baseline values of clonality outstripped age-matched healthy donors and followed circulating CD8+ T-cell counts. Whereas clonality rose at ibrutinib response, it declined toward baseline at progression.

The CDR3 totals 15 residues. Trimming at V came to 6 bases and at J to 2 bases, leaving 7 bases not matched to a gene. Germline-derived CDR1 and CDR2 are SGHTA and FQGNSA. A note on this clone: Its target is not known.

Libraries were prepared by immunoSEQ multiplex PCR; TCRdb keeps only in-frame clonotypes and omits some of them. Here the sample spans some 350,000 clones, 67% being singletons. The origin of this receptor is a human donor with chronic lymphocytic leukemia. The specimen was PBMCs, collected after 36 months of ibrutinib treatment. V gene TRBV7-2 combines with J gene TRBJ2-3, with 8 bases matching TRBD2. The CDR3 loop is CASSLPSGLTDTQYF. The DNA of the CDR3 is TGTGCCAGCAGTTTACCTAGCGGGCTCACAGATACGCAGTATTTT.